Below are 14 T cell receptor beta chains sequenced from a single sample in a study of blood T cell repertoires in COVID-19. The table came from immunoSEQ multiplex PCR; TCRdb's copy has only in-frame clones and leaves some out. The top ten clones hold around 3% of a sample with around 50,000 clones, 65% to 90% of them seen once. The sequenced sample was peripheral blood. These receptors were obtained from a woman of 80 years or more with acute or convalescent COVID-19.

This clone was seen a handful of times. V and J are TRBV19 and TRBJ1-1; TRBD1 might be the D (5 bases). Per the germline V gene, CDR1 is LNHDA and CDR2 is SQIVND (reference sequence). This CDR3 has 17 amino acids. The V end lost 7 bases, the J end lost 4 bases, and 25 bases lay between the germline ends. The CDR3 nucleotides are TGTGCCAGTATCGGCCGGGGCAGACAATACGGGGGCACTGAAGCTTTCTTT. Protein: CASIGRGRQYGGTEAFF.

The CDR3 region has the DNA TGTGCCAGCAGCTCTTTCCGGGACAGTCATGAAAAACTGTTTTTT. It is translated as CASSSFRDSHEKLFF. The V call is TRBV5-6, the J call TRBJ1-4; 7 nucleotides match TRBD1. Germline-derived CDR1 and CDR2 are SGHDT and YYEEEE. With 3 bases clipped from V and 6 bases from J, the junction kept 8 bases outside the gene matches. The CDR3 has 15 residues.

The chain links TRBV9 to TRBJ2-5, with D maybe TRBD2 (6 bases). The V end was cut by 0 bases, the J end by 3 bases, with 9 bases between. This CDR3 region has 14 residues. Per the germline V gene, CDR1 is SGDLS and CDR2 is YYNGEE. This chain's CDR3 is CASSVASGEETQYF. The CDR3 coding sequence is TGTGCCAGCAGCGTAGCTTCGGGGGAAGAGACCCAGTACTTC.

This clone has only a few counts. The chain carries TRBV10-3 and TRBJ1-1; D unresolved. Trimming removed 3 bases at V and 0 bases at J, with 8 bases between. Germline CDR1 reads ENHRY; CDR2 reads SYGVKD. The CDR3 covers 14 residues. CDR3 DNA sequence: TGTGCCATCAGTGATGAACAGATGAACACTGAAGCTTTCTTT. Its translation: CAISDEQMNTEAFF.

This clone was seen a few times. The chain links TRBV19 to TRBJ1-2, with D possibly TRBD1 on 6 matching bases. Germline-derived CDR1 and CDR2 are LNHDA and SQIVND (reference sequence). V was clipped by 9 bases and J by 4 bases, with 18 bases between them. The CDR3 covers 14 residues. The CDR3 loop reads CASQNLQGGYGYTF. Here the CDR3 DNA reads TGTGCCAGCCAAAACCTACAGGGTGGCTATGGCTACACCTTC.

The chain employs TRBV15 and TRBJ1-3, with D possibly TRBD1 on 5 matching bases. The germline CDR1 and CDR2 sequences are LNHNV and YYDKDF (reference sequence). CDR3 length equals 16 residues. V dropped 0 bases and J dropped 0 bases, with 9 bases sitting between them. The CDR3 spells CATSREAGGSGNTIYF. The CDR3 bases are TGTGCCACCAGCAGAGAGGCCGGGGGCTCTGGAAACACCATATATTTT.

This chain uses TRBV6-6 with TRBJ2-3; 7 bases are a match to TRBD2. The CDR3 has 16 residues. V was clipped by 7 bases and J by 2 bases; unmatched bases: 12. Germline lookup yields CDR1 MNHNY and CDR2 SVGAGI (reference sequence). The CDR3 is CASTPQGRAVTDTQYF. As DNA, the CDR3 is TGTGCCAGCACCCCCCAAGGGAGGGCTGTCACAGATACGCAGTATTTT.

This chain joins TRBV3-1 (or the pseudogene TRBV3-2) and TRBJ2-3; 8 bases are shared with TRBD2. Germline V lookup: CDR1 LGHDT, CDR2 YNNKEL (reference sequence). The CDR3 extends over 16 amino acids. The V and J ends lost 1 base and 1 base, in that order; junction bases with no gene match: 4. The DNA of the CDR3 is TGTGCCAGCAGCCAAGGGGCACTAGCGGGCACAGATACGCAGTATTTT. This encodes CASSQGALAGTDTQYF.

This rearrangement joins TRBV12-5 to TRBJ1-2; possible D gene TRBD1, 6 bases. Trimming shortened V by 4 bases and J by 4 bases, and 10 bases separated the two germline ends. Germline V gene lookup returns CDR1 LGHNT and CDR2 FRNRAP. The CDR3 extends over 13 amino acids. The CDR3 protein is CASGSYRAYGYTF. The CDR3 DNA follows: TGTGCTAGTGGTTCGTACAGGGCCTATGGCTACACCTTC.

This clone showed up just once. The chain has TRBV5-6 and TRBJ2-1; D is perhaps TRBD2 (5 bases). CDR1 and CDR2 (germline): SGHDT, YYEEEE. Trimming took 4 bases from V and 8 from J, leaving 19 bases between them. This CDR3 region has 15 residues. The CDR3 DNA is TGTGCCAGCAGCCCGGGTCGCTATTGGCGGGATGAGCAGTTCTTC. Translating it yields CASSPGRYWRDEQFF.

This chain's CDR3 is CAWTDRRSSYNSPLHF. CDR3 coding DNA: TGTGCCTGGACCGACAGGCGGAGCTCCTATAATTCACCCCTCCACTTT. This rearrangement joins TRBV30 to TRBJ1-6, with a weak D call TRBD1 (6 bases). This CDR3 region has 16 residues. Germline CDR1 GTSNPN, CDR2 SVGIG (reference sequence). Trimming pared 4 bases from V and 0 bases from J, leaving 13 bases between.

V and J are TRBV11-2 and TRBJ2-3; D unclear. Germline V gene data show CDR1 as SGHAT and CDR2 as FQNNGV. Deletions cut 5 bases from V and 2 bases from J, with 17 bases between. The CDR3 extends over 16 amino acids. The CDR3 here is CASSASEQSYTDTQYF. The DNA for the CDR3 is TGTGCCAGCAGCGCCAGCGAACAAAGCTACACAGATACGCAGTATTTT.

The rearrangement links TRBV15 to TRBJ1-6; D unclear. The CDR3 runs to 14 residues. In germline, CDR1 is LNHNV, CDR2 YYDKDF (reference sequence). Between the trimmed V and J ends, which lost 3 bases and 7 bases, there was a span of 10 bases. This CDR3 reads CATSSQRTNSPLHF. Here the CDR3 DNA reads TGTGCCACCAGCAGTCAGCGGACCAATTCACCCCTCCACTTT.

Regarding this clone: The same CDR3 arises from other DNA sequences in this sample as well. The chain joins TRBV30 to TRBJ1-5; D possibly corresponds to TRBD1 (5 bases). Deletions cut 0 bases from V and 2 bases from J, with 8 bases between. This CDR3 region has 14 residues. From germline, CDR1 is GTSNPN and CDR2 SVGIG (reference sequence). The CDR3 here is CAWSVGQGNQPQHF. CDR3 DNA sequence: TGTGCCTGGAGTGTGGGGCAGGGCAATCAGCCCCAGCATTTT.